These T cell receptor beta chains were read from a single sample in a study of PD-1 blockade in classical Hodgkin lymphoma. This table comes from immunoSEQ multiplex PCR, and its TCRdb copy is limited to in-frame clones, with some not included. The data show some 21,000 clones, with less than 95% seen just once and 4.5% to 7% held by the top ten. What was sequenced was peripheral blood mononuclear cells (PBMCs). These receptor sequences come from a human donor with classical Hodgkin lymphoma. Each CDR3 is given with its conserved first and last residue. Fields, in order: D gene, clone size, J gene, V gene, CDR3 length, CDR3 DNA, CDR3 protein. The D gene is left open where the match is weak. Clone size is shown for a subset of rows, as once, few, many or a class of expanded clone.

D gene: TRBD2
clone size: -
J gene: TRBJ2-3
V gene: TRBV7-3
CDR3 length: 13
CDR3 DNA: TGTGCCAGCAGCCGGGGGGTGACAGATACGCAGTATTTT
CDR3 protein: CASSRGVTDTQYF

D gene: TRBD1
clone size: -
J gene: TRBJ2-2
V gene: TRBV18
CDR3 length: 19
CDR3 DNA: TGTGCCAGCTCACAACAACCACGCGGGACAGGGGGCAACACCGGGGAGCTGTTTTTT
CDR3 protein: CASSQQPRGTGGNTGELFF

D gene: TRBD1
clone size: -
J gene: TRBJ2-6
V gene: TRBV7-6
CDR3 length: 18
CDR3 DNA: TGTGCCACCCCCGGGACAGGGTCTATAATCTCTGGGGCCAACGTCCTGACTTTC
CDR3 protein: CATPGTGSIISGANVLTF

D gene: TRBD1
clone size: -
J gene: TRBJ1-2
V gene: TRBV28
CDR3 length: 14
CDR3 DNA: TGTGCCAGCAGTTCTACAGGGGGAAACTATGGCTACACCTTC
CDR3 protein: CASSSTGGNYGYTF

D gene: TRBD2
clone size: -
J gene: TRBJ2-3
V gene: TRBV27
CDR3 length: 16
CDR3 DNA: TGTGCCAGCAGTCCTCTGGTGCGGGGGGATTCAGATACGCAGTATTTT
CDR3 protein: CASSPLVRGDSDTQYF

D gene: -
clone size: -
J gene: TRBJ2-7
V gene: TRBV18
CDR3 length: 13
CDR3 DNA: TGTGCCAGCTCACCAACCGCAACCTACGAGCAGTACTTC
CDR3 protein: CASSPTATYEQYF

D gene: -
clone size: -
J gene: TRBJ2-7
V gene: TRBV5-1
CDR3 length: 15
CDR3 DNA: TGCGCCAGCAGCTTTGGAGGGAAGGGCAACTACGAGCAGTACTTC
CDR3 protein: CASSFGGKGNYEQYF

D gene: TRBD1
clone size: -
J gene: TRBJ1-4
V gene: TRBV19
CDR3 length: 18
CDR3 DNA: TGTGCCAGTAGTATATTTCGGGACAGGGGACGCTTACATGAAAAACTGTTTTTT
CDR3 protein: CASSIFRDRGRLHEKLFF

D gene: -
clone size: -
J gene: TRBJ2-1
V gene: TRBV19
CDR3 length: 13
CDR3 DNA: TGTGCCAGTAGTATCAGGGCCTACAATGAGCAGTTCTTC
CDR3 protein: CASSIRAYNEQFF

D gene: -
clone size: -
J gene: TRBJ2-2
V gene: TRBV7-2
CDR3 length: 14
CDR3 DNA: TGTGCCAGCATTTGGCGGATTAACACCGGGGAGCTGTTTTTT
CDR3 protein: CASIWRINTGELFF

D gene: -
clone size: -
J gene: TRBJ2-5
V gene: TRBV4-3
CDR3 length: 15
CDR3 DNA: TGCGCCAGCAGCCAAGATTTAGGTTTGCAAGAGACCCAGTACTTC
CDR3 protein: CASSQDLGLQETQYF

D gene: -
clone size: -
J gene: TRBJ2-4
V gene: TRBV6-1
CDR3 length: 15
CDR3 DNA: TGTGCCAGCAGTGAATTCGAGGGGGGGGAAAACATTCAGTACTTC
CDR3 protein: CASSEFEGGENIQYF

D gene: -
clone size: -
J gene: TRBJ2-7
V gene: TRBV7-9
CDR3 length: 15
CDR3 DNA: TGTGCCAGCAGCTCCACCGGGCGGGGCTCCTACGAGCAGTACTTC
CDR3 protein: CASSSTGRGSYEQYF

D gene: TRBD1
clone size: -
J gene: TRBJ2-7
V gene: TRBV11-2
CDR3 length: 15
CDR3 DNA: TGTGCCAGCAGCTCTCACAGGGGTAAAGCCTACGAGCAGTACTTC
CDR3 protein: CASSSHRGKAYEQYF

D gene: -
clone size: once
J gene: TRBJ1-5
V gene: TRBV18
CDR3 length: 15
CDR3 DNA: TGTGCCAGCTCACCACTCCCCGACAGATATCAGCCCCAGCATTTT
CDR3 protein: CASSPLPDRYQPQHF

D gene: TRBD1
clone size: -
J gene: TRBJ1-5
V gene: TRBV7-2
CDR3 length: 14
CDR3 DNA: TGTGCCAGCAGCTCAGGACAGGGCAGTCAGCCCCAGCATTTT
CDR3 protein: CASSSGQGSQPQHF

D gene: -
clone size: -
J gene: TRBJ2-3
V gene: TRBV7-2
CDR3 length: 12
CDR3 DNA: TGTGCCAGCAGCTTAAATATGGATACGCAGTATTTT
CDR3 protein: CASSLNMDTQYF

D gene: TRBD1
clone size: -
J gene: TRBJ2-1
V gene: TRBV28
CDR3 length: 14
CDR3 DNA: TGTGCCAGCAGCCCAGGGGGCCGTGGGAATGAGCAGTTCTTC
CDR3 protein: CASSPGGRGNEQFF

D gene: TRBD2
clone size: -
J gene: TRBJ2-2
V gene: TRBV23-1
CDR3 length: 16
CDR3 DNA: TGCGCCAGCAGTCATTCGACTAGCGGGAACACCGGGGAGCTGTTTTTT
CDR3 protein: CASSHSTSGNTGELFF

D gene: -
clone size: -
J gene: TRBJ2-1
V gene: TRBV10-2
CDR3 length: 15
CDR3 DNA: TGCGCCAGCAGTGATTCGGGGGACTCCTACAATGAGCAGTTCTTC
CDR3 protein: CASSDSGDSYNEQFF

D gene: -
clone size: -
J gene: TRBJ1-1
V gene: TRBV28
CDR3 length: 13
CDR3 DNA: TGTGCCAGCAGTTCAGGGCCCCCCCCTGAAGCTTTCTTT
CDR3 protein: CASSSGPPPEAFF

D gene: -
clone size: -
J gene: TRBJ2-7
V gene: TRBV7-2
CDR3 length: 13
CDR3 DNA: TGTGCCAGCAGCCCTCGGACAGCCTACGAGCAGTACTTC
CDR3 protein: CASSPRTAYEQYF

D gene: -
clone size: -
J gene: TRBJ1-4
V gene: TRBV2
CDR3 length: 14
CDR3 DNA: TGTGCCAGCGGTGCGACTGAGAATGGGGAAAAACTGTTTTTT
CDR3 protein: CASGATENGEKLFF

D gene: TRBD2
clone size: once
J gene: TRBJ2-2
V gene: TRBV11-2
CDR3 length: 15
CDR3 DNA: TGTGCCAGCAGTTATAGCGGGGTTGACACCGGGGAGCTGTTTTTT
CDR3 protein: CASSYSGVDTGELFF

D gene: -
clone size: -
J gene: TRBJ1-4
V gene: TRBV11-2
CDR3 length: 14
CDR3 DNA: TGTGCCAGCAGCTTATCTTCGGTTGGGGAAAAACTGTTTTTT
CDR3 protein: CASSLSSVGEKLFF

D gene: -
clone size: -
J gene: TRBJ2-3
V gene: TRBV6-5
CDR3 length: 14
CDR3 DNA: TGTGCCAGCAGTTACTCAGGGATAACAGATACGCAGTATTTT
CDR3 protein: CASSYSGITDTQYF

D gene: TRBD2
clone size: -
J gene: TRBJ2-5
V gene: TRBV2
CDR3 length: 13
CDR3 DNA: TGTGCCAGCAGCCGGGGGGATGGAGAGACCCAGTACTTC
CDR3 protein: CASSRGDGETQYF

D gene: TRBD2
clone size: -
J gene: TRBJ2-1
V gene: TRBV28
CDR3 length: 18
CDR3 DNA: TGTGCCAGCACCACCGGACTAGCGGGGTCTAGCTCCTACAATGAGCAGTTCTTC
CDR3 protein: CASTTGLAGSSSYNEQFF

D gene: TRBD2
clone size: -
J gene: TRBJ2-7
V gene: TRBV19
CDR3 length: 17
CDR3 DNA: TGTGCCAGTAGTACTTCTTTTAGGCGGGGGGTTTCCTACGAGCAGTACTTC
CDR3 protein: CASSTSFRRGVSYEQYF

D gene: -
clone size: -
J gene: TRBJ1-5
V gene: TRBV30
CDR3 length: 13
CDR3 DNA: TGTGCCTGGAGTGTACATCGTGATCAGCCCCAGCATTTT
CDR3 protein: CAWSVHRDQPQHF

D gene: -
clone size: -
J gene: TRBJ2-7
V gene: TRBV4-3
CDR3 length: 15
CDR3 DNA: TGCGCCAGCAGCCAAGTAGGGGACACCTCCGGCGAGCAGTACTTC
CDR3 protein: CASSQVGDTSGEQYF

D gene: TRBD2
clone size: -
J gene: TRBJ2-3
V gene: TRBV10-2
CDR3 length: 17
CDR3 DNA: TGCGCCAGCAGTGAGTCAGCCGTAGCGGGGGGGCCAGATACGCAGTATTTT
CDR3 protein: CASSESAVAGGPDTQYF

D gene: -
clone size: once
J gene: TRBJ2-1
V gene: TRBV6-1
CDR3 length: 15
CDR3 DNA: TGTGCCAGCAGTGTGGTGCGGGTCTCCTACAATGAGCAGTTCTTC
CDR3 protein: CASSVVRVSYNEQFF

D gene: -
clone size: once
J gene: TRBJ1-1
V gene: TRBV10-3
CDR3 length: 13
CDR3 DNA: TGTGCCATCAGTGAGTCTGCATACACTGAAGCTTTCTTT
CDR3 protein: CAISESAYTEAFF

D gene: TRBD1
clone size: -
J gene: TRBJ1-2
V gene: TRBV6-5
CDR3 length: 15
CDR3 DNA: TGTGCCAGCAACCACAGGGGGGGTAAGCCTGGTGGCTACACCTTC
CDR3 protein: CASNHRGGKPGGYTF

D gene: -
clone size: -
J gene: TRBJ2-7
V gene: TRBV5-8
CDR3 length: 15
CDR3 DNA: TGTGCCAGCAGCTTGGTCCTGGGGGGGCGTTACGAGCAGTACTTC
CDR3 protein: CASSLVLGGRYEQYF

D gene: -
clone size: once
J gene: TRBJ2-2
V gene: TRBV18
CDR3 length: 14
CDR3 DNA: TGTGCCAGCTCACCACAGCGAGAGGCCGGGGAGCTGTTTTTT
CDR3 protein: CASSPQREAGELFF

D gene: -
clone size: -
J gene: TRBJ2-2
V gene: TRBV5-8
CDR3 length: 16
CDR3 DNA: TGTGCCAGCAGCTTGGGAATTTGGGGGGGCCTCGGGGAGCTGTTTTTT
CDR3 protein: CASSLGIWGGLGELFF

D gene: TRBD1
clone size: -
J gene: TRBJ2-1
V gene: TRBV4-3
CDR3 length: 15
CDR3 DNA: TGCGCCAGCAGCCAACGGTGGACAGGGGGCGGTGAGCAGTTCTTC
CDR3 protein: CASSQRWTGGGEQFF

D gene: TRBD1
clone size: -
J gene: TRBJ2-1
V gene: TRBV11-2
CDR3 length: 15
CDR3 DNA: TGTGCCAGCAGCTTGTACAGGGGGCGATACAATGAGCAGTTCTTC
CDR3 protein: CASSLYRGRYNEQFF

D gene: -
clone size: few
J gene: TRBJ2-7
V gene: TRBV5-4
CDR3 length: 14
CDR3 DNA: TGTGCCAGCAGCCGTGGGACCGGGTCCTACGAGCAGTACTTC
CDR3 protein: CASSRGTGSYEQYF

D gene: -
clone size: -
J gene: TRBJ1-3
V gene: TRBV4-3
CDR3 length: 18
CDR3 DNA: TGCGCCAGCAGCCAAGATTGGGAAACGTCCCGCTCTGGAAACACCATATATTTT
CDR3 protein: CASSQDWETSRSGNTIYF

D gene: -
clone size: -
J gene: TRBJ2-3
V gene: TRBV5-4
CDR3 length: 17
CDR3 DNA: TGTGCCAGCAGCTTGGTCCCACGGCGCGGGGGCACAGATACGCAGTATTTT
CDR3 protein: CASSLVPRRGGTDTQYF

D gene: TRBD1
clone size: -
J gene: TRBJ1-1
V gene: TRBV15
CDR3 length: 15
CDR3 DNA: TGTGCCACCAGCAGAGAGGAGGAAGACAGGGGCGAAGCTTTCTTT
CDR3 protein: CATSREEEDRGEAFF

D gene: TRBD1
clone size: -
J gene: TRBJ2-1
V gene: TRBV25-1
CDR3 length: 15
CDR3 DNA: TGTGCCAGCAGTGGTGGACAGGCACCCTACAATGAGCAGTTCTTC
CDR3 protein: CASSGGQAPYNEQFF

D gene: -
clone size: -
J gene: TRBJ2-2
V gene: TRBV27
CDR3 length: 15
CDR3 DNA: TGTGCCAGCAGCCGACGTCGGGGTCGGAGTCCGGAGCTGTTTTTT
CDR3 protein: CASSRRRGRSPELFF

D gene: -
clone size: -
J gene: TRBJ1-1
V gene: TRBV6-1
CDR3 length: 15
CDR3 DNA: TGTGCCAGCAGCCCCACGCTGACAGCGAACACTGAAGCTTTCTTT
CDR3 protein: CASSPTLTANTEAFF

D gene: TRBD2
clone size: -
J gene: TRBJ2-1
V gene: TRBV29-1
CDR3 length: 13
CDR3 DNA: TGCAGCGTTGCTCGCGGGGGGGTGAATGAGCAGTTCTTC
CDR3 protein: CSVARGGVNEQFF

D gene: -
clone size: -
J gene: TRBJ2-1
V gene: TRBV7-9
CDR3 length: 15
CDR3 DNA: TGTGCCAGCAGCTTCCTCTCCCTTTCCTACAATGAGCAGTTCTTC
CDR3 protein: CASSFLSLSYNEQFF

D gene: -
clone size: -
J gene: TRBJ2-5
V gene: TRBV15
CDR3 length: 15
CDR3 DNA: TGTGCCACCAGTGATGCCTTTAGGAGGCCAAGGGCCCAGTACTTC
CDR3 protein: CATSDAFRRPRAQYF